This T cell receptor (beta chain) was obtained from a study of cytomegalovirus exposure and HLA in healthy donors (dated by TCRdb to 2016 to 2017). In terms of the full investigation: In an earlier analysis of roughly 590 of the donors, around 290 Gb of sequence data and 95 million to 130 million unique TCR beta sequences from roughly 190 million T cells were reported. Around 300 gigabases of sequencing data and 70 million to 85 million unique TCR sequences were included in an early release covering around 650 HLA-typed donors. Among the roughly 380 genotyped donors, roughly 80% belonged to the genetic ancestry cluster associated with self-reported Caucasian donors. The study was designed to test whether signatures of past pathogen exposure could be identified by cataloging public T cell receptors. The T cell repertoires of 666 subjects were profiled by immunosequencing and related to cytomegalovirus serostatus. Besides the first cohort of roughly 640 subjects, a separate validation cohort made up of 120 different subjects was used. The study combined high-throughput TCR immunosequencing, statistical association of individual TCRs with disease status, and machine learning to predict cytomegalovirus infection status. A later analysis re-analyzed previously published TCR beta repertoires from roughly 690 donors and added high-resolution HLA genotyping to study TCR occurrence patterns. The later analysis used no new phenotypic data to find candidate immune exposures, relying instead on TCR beta sequences and their occurrence across donors. An earlier analysis of 587 of the donors used high-throughput TCR beta sequencing to judge whether each TCR beta V gene segment behaved as functional or pseudogenic. Donor age, sex, ethnicity and CMV serostatus were collected together with the repertoire data. In a later genetic analysis, genome-wide SNP genotypes for about 55% of the roughly 670 donors were used, and that subset was treated as a discovery cohort. Every discovery cohort repertoire had been produced on one sequencing platform. HLA typing included class I and class II loci at four-digit resolution. Typing coverage differed by locus: A, B, C, DRB1 and DQB1 were typed in roughly 620-640 donors, DQA1 in roughly 500, DPA1 in approximately 610, and DPB1 in approximately 450. Roughly 5 DR-DQ haplotypes were handled as single units for association and clustering, since linkage in the cohort was strong. On average, around 200,000 unique TCR beta nucleotide sequences were sequenced per donor among some 430 genotyped donors of the cohort, with around 19% of those sequences being non-productive.

What the work shows at the level of the full study, not this receptor alone: Some IMGT-functional V segments, including TRBV6-2 and TRBV6-3, could not be told apart with the 87-base-pair reads, so those segments were excluded. In an earlier analysis of more than 450 of the donors, most TCR beta V segments were observed in productive rearrangements about 87% or about 30% of the time, broadly matching IMGT annotations. In a later analysis, 15,000 to 20,000 TCR beta sequences were associated with specific HLA alleles at a false discovery rate of 0.05. Several of the top co-occurrence clusters appeared to be linked to parvovirus B19, influenza, CMV and Epstein-Barr virus, according to a later analysis. Because some donors lacked HLA typing at each locus, the association tests relied only on the typed subset. A later genetic analysis associated a missense DCLRE1C variant with V-gene and J-gene trimming of TCR beta chains, and an independent cohort replicated the association. A cluster of highly shared sequence variants was judged likely to represent a technical artifact of the sequencing pipeline. Roughly uniform sequencing depth across donors was assumed in presence/absence analyses, although this assumption may not hold. According to a later genetic analysis, donors in an Asian-associated ancestry cluster had fewer N-insertions in productive TCRs than the roughly 700-donor mean. The only immune exposure information available for the cohort was CMV serostatus. A further reported finding was that TCR beta sequences accurately predicted the HLA-A and HLA-B alleles for most subjects in the first cohort. The authors suggested that the approach could potentially be extended to other disease states and immunological phenotypes. In this cohort, only TCR beta chains were sequenced, and detectable features were limited by the absence of alpha or paired-chain data. The classifier was reported to diagnose cytomegalovirus status with high specificity and sensitivity in both the original and validation cohorts. In a later analysis, HLA-associated TCR beta chains showed more clonal expansion and lower generation probabilities than non-associated chains that were equally common. In a later analysis, the rate of TCR association differed among HLA loci, with DRB1 alleles having the most associated TCRs and HLA-C alleles having the fewest. In a later analysis, most CMV-associated TCR beta chains were found to appear HLA-restricted, with HLA associations seemingly driven largely by CMV exposure. When HLA alleles, especially DR and DQ, strongly co-occurred, attributing TCR associations to individual alleles was difficult. Because counts were too low, 15 to 20 rarely observed V segments, including chromosome 9 orphons, were excluded from the earlier analysis of about 500 of the donors. A total of fewer than 200 TCR beta chains were listed by the study as associated with cytomegalovirus. While some public TCRs were present in many individuals, most TCR sequences turned up only very rarely across donors. Linkage disequilibrium might explain the correlated functional status among segregating V segments, but an unknown experimental factor could not be ruled out. Three of the identified cytomegalovirus-associated TCR beta chains were confirmed in vitro to be specific for cytomegalovirus antigens.

To prepare the library, the immunoSEQ multiplex PCR assay was applied. For the multiplex PCR, a mixture combining 60 forward primers for TCR Vbeta segments and 13 reverse primers for TCR Jbeta segments was used. Amplification of the CDR3 region of rearranged TCR beta genes was performed with a multiplex PCR assay on genomic DNA. On the Illumina HiSeq System, the amplified TCR beta libraries were sequenced as 87-base-pair reads. In the original analysis: A later analysis tallied some 79 million unique TCR beta chains across the 550 to 850 repertoires, and approximately 12 million of those chains were shared by two or more donors. Raw reads were error-corrected and collapsed into unique sequences with a nearest-neighbor algorithm that merged closely related sequences to remove PCR and sequencing errors. To assign V, D and J gene segments, CDR3 sequences were aligned to IMGT reference sequences. Each retained sequence needed at least a six-nucleotide match to both a V gene segment and a J gene segment. A rearrangement counted as productive if the CDR3 had no stop codons and remained in frame with V and J, and every other rearrangement counted as non-productive. CDR3 was defined according to IMGT convention as the region running from the second conserved V-encoded cysteine to the conserved J-encoded phenylalanine. In an earlier analysis of 550 to 650 of the donors, sequences lacking an unambiguous match to a single V gene segment were excluded. An earlier analysis of several hundred of the donors called V segments functional above 56.7% productive rearrangements and segregating when the between-donor standard deviation exceeded 5%. A statistical classification framework was built for diagnosing cytomegalovirus status from the catalog of TCR beta chain sequences. In a later analysis, TCR nucleotide sequences were compared against IMGT/GENE-DB human TR gene sequences so that V and J genes could be assigned. Using the TCRdist pipeline, a later analysis assigned CDR3 sequences along with most-parsimonious VDJ recombination scenarios. In a later analysis, each TCR beta chain was defined by its CDR3 amino acid sequence together with its V-gene family, and reads without a unique V-gene family were excluded. To address suspected cross-contamination and a sequencing artifact, a later analysis removed a few hundred highly shared, low-generation-probability nucleotide sequences. For each public chain, a later analysis derived a clonal expansion index from normalized ranks of inferred template counts within each repertoire. A later analysis computed generation probabilities with a VDJ recombination model fitted to out-of-frame rearrangements, and checked the results against IGoR. Hypergeometric tests were used in a later analysis to score TCR-TCR, TCR-HLA and TCR-CMV co-occurrence, with a repertoire-size bias correction applied to the TCR pairs. To estimate false discovery rates, a later analysis permuted the HLA or CMV assignments 20 times. In a later analysis, co-occurring TCRs were grouped with DBSCAN, and TCRdist sequence similarity was added when clustering was performed within HLA-allele-positive subsets. Repertoires with fewer than 30,000 or more than 120,000 public chains were left out of co-occurrence clustering, as were five repertoires with anomalous nucleotide sharing. TCRdb limited this immuneACCESS table to in-frame rearrangements with V and J called. A share of clones is missing; checked studies link under half to unresolved V genes, and the rest is unexplained. The DNA was the basis for D and trimming; V, J and clone size are from that table. Counted in this sample were 90,000 to 120,000 clones; roughly 70% of them appeared once. The top ten clonotypes cover over 4% of the sample.

The cohort was made up of approximately 670 healthy bone marrow donors. All cohort members were sampled while nominally healthy, although unrecorded immune exposures were likely present. The donor was CMV seropositive and was included in the group of 270 or so seropositive cohort members. Each donor provided a peripheral blood sample, and peripheral blood mononuclear cells were used for TCR beta sequencing. Genomic DNA extraction from the blood cell samples was performed with the Qiagen DNeasy Blood Extraction Kit. V sheds 3 bases and J sheds 2 bases, leaving 26 bases between their ends. From the cysteine up to the phenylalanine, the CDR3 has a length of 19 residues. The DNA shown is the 57-base CDR3, in frame from base 1. CDR1 is given as MDHEN and CDR2 as SYDVKM, both from the germline V gene. Regarding this clone: The antigen it recognizes is unknown. There are no base qualities to consult, and no much larger clone falls within one base.

Sample: PBMCs. Recombination connected TRBV28 to TRBJ2-7; matching of 5 bases hints at TRBD1 as the D gene. The origin of this receptor is a woman between 18 and 30 years old in good health and CMV-seropositive. The sequence in DNA is TGTGCCAGCAGTTTTCATTATTCTGAAGGGGCTTTGGCTACCTACGAGCAGTACTTC. The resulting protein is CASSFHYSEGALATYEQYF.